This is a list of T cell receptor beta chains from one sample in a study of vaccination and CD4 T cells after COVID-19. No cognate antigen is known for these TCRs. TCRdb fed the PCR reads into MiXCR, producing one record per CDR3 protein. The sample has 15,000 to 19,000 distinct CDR3 sequences, over 45% seen once; the top ten hold about 16%. Material: CD4+ T cells from blood, cultured in vitro, obtained before SARS-CoV-2 vaccination. The source is a human donor who had recovered from COVID-19. Both conserved end residues are part of each CDR3. D genes are given only for firm matches. The listing skips clone size in some rows; elsewhere it reads once, few, many or a size class.

j_gene: TRBJ2-2; abundance: NA; v_gene: TRBV6-1; d_gene: NA; CDR3nt: TGTGCCGGCAGCAAACAGGACAACCACCTCGGGGAGCTGTTTTTT; CDR3aa: CAGSKQDNHLGELFF
j_gene: TRBJ2-3; abundance: few; v_gene: TRBV20-1; d_gene: NA; CDR3nt: TGCAGTGCTAGTAAGAGCGCAGATACGCAGTATTTT; CDR3aa: CSASKSADTQYF
j_gene: TRBJ1-6; abundance: NA; v_gene: TRBV11-2; d_gene: NA; CDR3nt: TGTGCCAGCAGCTTACAACTGATCAATTCACCCCTCCACTTT; CDR3aa: CASSLQLINSPLHF
j_gene: TRBJ1-2; abundance: NA; v_gene: TRBV7-8; d_gene: NA; CDR3nt: TGTGCCAGCAGCTTGGGGAGGACCGGGGTGATTAGTTCTTCTGGTGGCTACACCTTC; CDR3aa: CASSLGRTGVISSSGGYTF
j_gene: TRBJ2-7; abundance: NA; v_gene: TRBV12-3/TRBV12-4; d_gene: TRBD1; CDR3nt: TGTGCCAGCAGTTCCATGAACCGGGACAGGTACTTC; CDR3aa: CASSSMNRDRYF
j_gene: TRBJ1-5; abundance: NA; v_gene: TRBV21-1; d_gene: NA; CDR3nt: TGTGCCAGCAGCATCGAACCGGGACAGGGTTTTATGTGCAATCAGCCCCAGCATTTT; CDR3aa: CASSIEPGQGFMCNQPQHF
j_gene: TRBJ2-3; abundance: NA; v_gene: TRBV12-3/TRBV12-4; d_gene: NA; CDR3nt: TGTGCCAGCAGTTTAGCTCAATGGTTCACTAGCACAGATACGCAGTATTTT; CDR3aa: CASSLAQWFTSTDTQYF
j_gene: TRBJ2-3; abundance: NA; v_gene: TRBV20-1; d_gene: TRBD2; CDR3nt: TGCAGTGCTAGTTTTGGGACTAGCGGGTTCACAGATACGCAGTATTTT; CDR3aa: CSASFGTSGFTDTQYF
j_gene: TRBJ2-1; abundance: few; v_gene: TRBV7-2; d_gene: NA; CDR3nt: TGTGCCAGCAGCTTAGCGAGGGACTCCTACAATGAGCAGTTCTTC; CDR3aa: CASSLARDSYNEQFF
j_gene: TRBJ2-1; abundance: NA; v_gene: TRBV20-1; d_gene: TRBD2; CDR3nt: TGCAGGATAAGCGGGAGGGCCAGTTATGAGCAGTTCTTC; CDR3aa: CRISGRASYEQFF
j_gene: TRBJ2-5; abundance: few; v_gene: TRBV9; d_gene: NA; CDR3nt: TGTGCCAGCAGCGTCGGCCTCCAAGAGACCCAGTACTTC; CDR3aa: CASSVGLQETQYF
j_gene: TRBJ1-6; abundance: NA; v_gene: TRBV12-3/TRBV12-4; d_gene: NA; CDR3nt: TGTGCCAGCAGACGGACCCGGGACGGGTCACCCCTCCACTTT; CDR3aa: CASRRTRDGSPLHF
j_gene: TRBJ2-3; abundance: NA; v_gene: TRBV6-1; d_gene: TRBD2; CDR3nt: TGTGCCAGCAGATCTCCGGGACTAGCGGGAGGGGGGGATACGCAGTATTTT; CDR3aa: CASRSPGLAGGGDTQYF
j_gene: TRBJ2-5; abundance: few; v_gene: TRBV20-1; d_gene: TRBD2; CDR3nt: TGCAGTGCTGGTGGGGGGGGACAAGAGACCCAGTACTTC; CDR3aa: CSAGGGGQETQYF
j_gene: TRBJ2-3; abundance: NA; v_gene: TRBV5-4; d_gene: TRBD2; CDR3nt: TGTGCCAGCAGCTTGGGTCATAGCGGGAGGGCCAGGGATACGCAGTATTTT; CDR3aa: CASSLGHSGRARDTQYF
j_gene: TRBJ2-1; abundance: once; v_gene: TRBV2; d_gene: TRBD2; CDR3nt: TGTGCCAGCAGGGAACTAGCGGGAGGGTACAATGAGCAGTTCTTC; CDR3aa: CASRELAGGYNEQFF
j_gene: TRBJ1-6; abundance: few; v_gene: TRBV2; d_gene: TRBD1; CDR3nt: TGTGCCAGCCGGCGTGGACAGGGGACTAATAATTCACCCCTCCACTTT; CDR3aa: CASRRGQGTNNSPLHF
j_gene: TRBJ2-3; abundance: NA; v_gene: TRBV29-1; d_gene: TRBD2; CDR3nt: TGCAGCACTCGGACTAGCGGGAGTGATACGCAGTATTTT; CDR3aa: CSTRTSGSDTQYF
j_gene: TRBJ1-6; abundance: NA; v_gene: TRBV10-3; d_gene: NA; CDR3nt: TGCGCAACCTCCGGGGGGCTGATACATAATTCACCCCTCCACTTT; CDR3aa: CATSGGLIHNSPLHF
j_gene: TRBJ2-7; abundance: NA; v_gene: TRBV20-1; d_gene: NA; CDR3nt: TGCAGTGCTAGAGATTATCGGACTCCGAGGGGGGGACGCGGGAGTATGTACGAGCAGTACTTC; CDR3aa: CSARDYRTPRGGRGSMYEQYF
j_gene: TRBJ2-2; abundance: NA; v_gene: TRBV7-9; d_gene: TRBD1; CDR3nt: TGTGCCAGCAGCCGAAGGACAGGGATAATGGGCGGGGAGCTGTTTTTT; CDR3aa: CASSRRTGIMGGELFF
j_gene: TRBJ2-5; abundance: NA; v_gene: TRBV24-1; d_gene: NA; CDR3nt: TGTGCCACCAGTGATTTGATGGCGGGACAAGAGACCCAGTACTTC; CDR3aa: CATSDLMAGQETQYF
j_gene: TRBJ2-2; abundance: NA; v_gene: TRBV6-1; d_gene: NA; CDR3nt: TGTGCCGGCAGCCCCGACAGTGGCCCCGGGGAGCTGTTTTTT; CDR3aa: CAGSPDSGPGELFF